Listed below are T cell receptor beta chains from one sample, sequenced in a study of blood T cell repertoires in COVID-19. Here immunoSEQ multiplex PCR was the method, and the copy in TCRdb shows in-frame clones only, minus some. The repertoire holds 80,000 or so clones, with approximately 81% as singletons. Sequencing was carried out using peripheral blood. The receptors shown here come from a man between 60 and 75 years old with COVID-19, enrolled during active disease. The conserved cysteine and the conserved F or W are not part of the CDR3 here.

TRBV24-1 ATRAISATNEKLF
TRBV5-4 ASSLRDFPPRTQY
TRBV2 ASSERGLAGPYTGELF
TRBV10-3 AIGRERSTGELF
TRBV18 ASSPPSDSSYEQY
TRBV19 ASSIGGQGLAGRNEQF
TRBV5-4 ASSFYRGSYNEQF
TRBV6-5 ASRVQGSPLH
TRBV9 ASSLGLAGVRETQY
TRBV24-1 ATRRGTEAF
TRBV11-2 ASSGRDRKF
TRBV24-1 ATSDYTSSGSLAGELF
TRBV24-1 ATSEIQGIGELF
TRBV29-1 SVEDLTGNTEAF
TRBV2 ASTPDSEAF
TRBV6-7 ASSLGTRGTSETTDTQY
TRBV9 ASSEQGNQPQH
TRBV29-1 SAASGSYEQF
TRBV13 ASSSDTFRDYGYT
TRBV9 ASSRQGGEYGYT
TRBV5-4 ASSRGADTQY
TRBV7-9 ASSLAFLPINTGELF
TRBV9 ASSVSGDIFDEQF
TRBV7-2 ASSPDREYGYT
TRBV11-2 ATRIRGGRF
TRBV7-9 ASSQTVNTEAF
TRBV6-5 ASSYLSSGRSREQY
TRBV9 ASSAGDVGYT
TRBV13 ATTGGDSYNEQF
TRBV7-9 ASSPPGGLSGNTIY
TRBV6-4 ASSDYPGLAGGWAGELF
TRBV12-3/TRBV12-4 ASSRQLSYEQY
TRBV28 ATTDSRNTEAF
TRBV12-3/TRBV12-4 ATGRGNYEQY
TRBV5-1 ASSPGDDQETQY
TRBV18 ASSPRDRVNTGELF
TRBV19 ASSIVRGREADTQY
TRBV30 AWSVAGIGNQPQH
TRBV7-9 ASSLRENTEAF
TRBV7-9 ASSHTSGLNTEAF
TRBV9 ASSVGLAGEETQY
TRBV2 ASTRDRQSSGNTIY
TRBV5-1 ASSFGGRKDTQY
TRBV2 ASRHRDNLNIQY
TRBV5-1 ASSRLTSGGVDEQF